This TCR beta chain was sequenced during a study of spatial heterogeneity in lung cancer. Turning to the study itself: At a median of roughly two years after resection, follow-up PBMC samples were sequenced when available. Detection consistently captured more beta-chain sequences than alpha-chain sequences.

Many counts were recorded for this clonotype. This CDR3 contains 15 residues. CDR1 is KGHSH and CDR2 is LQKENI in the germline V gene. The V and J ends lost 2 bases and 8 bases respectively, with 15 bases between them. The study tagged each TCR cDNA molecule with a unique molecular identifier. Each CDR3 protein is one row after TCRdb ran MiXCR on the 5' RACE reads. Here the sample spans 45,000 to 50,000 distinct CDR3 sequences, 10% to 15% being singletons. Time point reported: blood at routine non-recurrence follow-up after resection. From tumor, nontumor lung or frozen PBMC, whole RNA was taken unsorted for sequencing.

The source is a male donor with early-stage non-small cell lung cancer. V is TRBV18 and J is TRBJ1-4, with TRBD1 as a possible D gene (5 bases). The sequenced sample was PBMCs, obtained at follow-up. CDR3 DNA: TGTGCCAGCTCACCAGGGGCACATGGCGGAGAAAAACTGTTTTTT. Translated, it gives CASSPGAHGGEKLFF.